What follows are 8 T cell receptor beta chains derived from one specimen sequenced in a study of T cells in localized non-small cell lung cancer. Profiling relied on immunoSEQ multiplex PCR, and the TCRdb table lists in-frame clones only, not all of them. The sample lists roughly 66,000 clones, 85% to 90% occurring once. Material: peripheral blood, obtained before any cancer treatment. The receptors were sampled from a woman between 40 and 69 years old with stage I lung adenocarcinoma.

This clone was detected only once. CDR3 in amino acids: CASSVSPLAGVWRNEQFF. CDR3 in DNA: TGTGCCAGCAGCGTAAGCCCCCTAGCGGGAGTATGGCGCAATGAGCAGTTCTTC. The chain employs TRBV9 and TRBJ2-1; 10 bases map to TRBD2. V lost 1 base to trimming and J lost 6 bases; unmatched junction nucleotides: 13. The CDR3 runs 18 residues. Germline CDR1 SGDLS, CDR2 YYNGEE. The full variable domain, rest sourced from reference TRBV9 and TRBJ2-1, is DSGVTQTPKHLITATGQRVTLRCSPRSGDLSVYWYQQSLDQGLQFLIQYYNGEERAKGNILERFSAQQFPDLHSELNLSSLELGDSALYFCASSVSPLAGVWRNEQFFGPGTRLTVL.

The chain recombines TRBV6-5 with TRBJ1-2; TRBD1 agrees at 10 bases. The germline CDR1 and CDR2 sequences are MNHEY and SVGAGI. The length of the CDR3 is 16 residues. Germline trimming cut 4 bases from V and 4 bases from J; bases unmatched to any gene: 9. The chain's CDR3 is CASSLFGTGATYGYTF. The DNA for the CDR3 is TGTGCCAGCAGTTTATTCGGGACAGGGGCTACCTATGGCTACACCTTC.

The rearrangement joins TRBV6-5 to TRBJ2-1; 7 bases agree with TRBD1. This CDR3 comprises 14 residues. The junction had 10 bases not matched to a gene; V was cut back by 8 bases and J by 6 bases. Germline V gene sequence: CDR1 MNHEY, CDR2 SVGAGI. The CDR3: CASGNRGSPNEQFF. The CDR3 region has the DNA TGTGCCAGCGGCAACAGGGGAAGTCCCAATGAGCAGTTCTTC.

Here the CDR3 reads CASSVGQGGSGANVLTF. In nucleotides, the CDR3 is TGTGCCAGCAGCGTGGGACAGGGGGGATCTGGGGCCAACGTCCTGACTTTC. This rearrangement joins TRBV9 to TRBJ2-6; 11 nucleotides align to TRBD1. With 2 bases clipped from V and 1 base from J, the junction kept 2 bases outside the gene matches. The CDR3 consists of 17 residues. Germline CDR1 is SGDLS and CDR2 is YYNGEE.

As DNA, the CDR3 is TGTGCCAGCAGCGCGGTCGTTAGCAATCAGCCCCAGCATTTT. This encodes CASSAVVSNQPQHF. The J gene is TRBJ1-5, the V gene TRBV7-2, with unresolved D. CDR1 and CDR2 from the germline V gene are SGHTA and FQGNSA. Between the trimmed V and J ends, which lost 5 bases and 0 bases, there was a span of 8 bases. The CDR3 spans 14 residues.

This clone occurred once. Here the CDR3 DNA reads TGCAGCGTTCGTGTGGGGACACCCGATGGCTACACCTTC. Its protein is CSVRVGTPDGYTF. The V call is TRBV29-1, the J call TRBJ1-2, with D perhaps matching TRBD1 (6 bases). The CDR3 extends over 13 amino acids. Germline lookup yields CDR1 SQVTM and CDR2 ANQGSEA. Deletions cut 5 bases from V and 6 bases from J, with 16 bases between.

The chain is built from TRBV25-1 and TRBJ2-2; D gene uncertain. The CDR3 covers 14 residues. With 5 bases removed from V and 4 bases from J, the gap between germline ends came to 11 bases. The germline V gene has CDR1 MGHDK and CDR2 SYGVNS. DNA of the CDR3: TGTGCCAGCAGTAAATTGGGCGTCACCGGGGAGCTGTTTTTT. Translating gives CASSKLGVTGELFF.

The genes are TRBV6-4 and TRBJ1-5; D may be TRBD1 (5 bases). The CDR3 totals 13 residues. Trimming took 6 bases from V and 3 from J, leaving 9 bases between them. The germline gives CDR1 MRHNA, CDR2 SNTAGT. This chain's CDR3 is CASSRGFNQPQHF. The CDR3 DNA reads TGTGCCAGCAGCCGGGGCTTCAATCAGCCCCAGCATTTT.